This entry lists 26 T cell receptor beta chains sequenced from one sample in a study of neurological immune-mediated disorders. TCRdb reanalysed the 5' RACE reads using MiXCR and keeps one entry per CDR3 protein. Found here are about 92,000 distinct CDR3 sequences, around 3.5% of them singletons; the top ten hold just under 3%. Sample: PBMCs. Receptor source: a woman aged 45 to 65 with multiple sclerosis.

This clonotype was seen only a few times. This may be a read error: a much more frequent sequence differs by one nucleotide. The rearrangement links TRBV20-1 to TRBJ1-6; D unresolved. This CDR3 contains 13 residues. Trimming cost V 7 bases and J 9 bases, with 16 bases left between them. Germline V gene sequence: CDR1 DFQATT, CDR2 SNEGSKA (reference sequence). The CDR3 DNA reads TGCAGTGACAGCCAGGAGGGTAGTTCACCCCTCCACTTT. Its protein product is CSDSQEGSSPLHF.

This clonotype was counted at least ten times. V gene TRBV20-1 combines with J gene TRBJ1-4, with D perhaps TRBD1 (6 bases). V lost 3 bases, J lost 15 bases, and 23 bases lay in between. CDR3 size: 14 residues. Germline V lookup: CDR1 DFQATT, CDR2 SNEGSKA (reference sequence). For the CDR3, the DNA is TGCAGTGCTAGTGAGCAGGGGAGAGGCGAAGGATTGTTTTTT. Translation gives CSASEQGRGEGLFF.

This chain links TRBV10-2 with TRBJ2-7; D is uncertain. CDR3 size: 11 residues. Germline V gives CDR1 WSHSY, CDR2 SAAADI. V was cut by 0 bases and J by 5 bases, with 2 bases left in between. The CDR3 DNA follows: TGCGCCAGCAGTGAGTCGAACGAGCAGTACTTC. Translation: CASSESNEQYF.

This clonotype appeared many times. This chain uses TRBV12-3 or TRBV12-4 with TRBJ1-3; D is perhaps TRBD1 (5 bases). This CDR3 contains 14 residues. Trimming took off 1 base at V and 10 bases at J, with 14 bases between the two ends. CDR3 residues: CASSLGVGEWTIYF. Written as DNA, the CDR3 is TGTGCCAGCAGTTTAGGGGTGGGGGAGTGGACCATATATTTT.

This clonotype has ten or more counts. The chain recombines TRBV5-5 with TRBJ1-1; possibly TRBD1 for D (6 bases). This CDR3 is 12 amino acids long. V was cut by 4 bases and J by 7 bases, with 11 bases left in between. Germline values: CDR1 SGHKS, CDR2 YYEKEE (reference sequence). As DNA, the CDR3 is TGTGCCAGCAGCCTGGGACATTTTGAAGCTTTCTTT. Its translation is CASSLGHFEAFF.

This clonotype was seen ten or more times. The chain combines TRBV10-3 with TRBJ1-2, with D unresolved. The CDR3 consists of 12 residues. Germline CDR1 and CDR2: ENHRY and SYGVKD. Trimming pared 2 bases from V and 6 bases from J, leaving 7 bases between. The CDR3 coding sequence is TGTGCCATCAGTGAGAGTCTAAATGGCTACACCTTC. It yields the protein CAISESLNGYTF.

This clonotype was observed a few times. The V gene is TRBV20-1, the J gene TRBJ1-1, with a weak D call TRBD1 (5 bases). This CDR3 has 14 residues. Germline assignment: CDR1 DFQATT and CDR2 SNEGSKA (reference sequence). V was clipped by 5 bases and J by 4 bases, with 17 bases between them. CDR3 in amino acids: CSARSGQAITEAFF. As DNA, the CDR3 is TGCAGTGCTCGGTCGGGGCAGGCAATCACTGAAGCTTTCTTT.

In its sample, this clonotype was seen many times. This chain joins TRBV4-3 and TRBJ2-7; 8 nucleotides agree with TRBD1. The V segment lost 2 bases and the J segment 4 bases; nucleotides outside the gene matches: 4. The CDR3 sequence is 14 residues long. Germline V gene lookup returns CDR1 LGHNA and CDR2 YSLEER. For the CDR3, the DNA is TGCGCCAGCAGCCAAACCGGGACAGGTTACGAGCAGTACTTC. Protein: CASSQTGTGYEQYF.

This clonotype was detected ten times or more. The chain combines TRBV11-2 with TRBJ2-3; D is uncertain. In germline, CDR1 is SGHAT, CDR2 FQNNGV. The CDR3 consists of 13 residues. V was pared by 9 bases and J by 0 bases, with 10 bases between. CDR3 sequence (DNA): TGTGCCAGTGGACCGCAGAGCACAGATACGCAGTATTTT. Translation gives CASGPQSTDTQYF.

This clonotype was found many times. The V gene is TRBV20-1, the J gene TRBJ2-7, with D unresolved. The CDR3 extends over 13 amino acids. The germline V gene has CDR1 DFQATT and CDR2 SNEGSKA (reference sequence). Trimming shortened V by 6 bases and J by 0 bases, and 12 bases separated the two germline ends. This chain's CDR3 is CSARESLSYEQYF. DNA of the CDR3: TGCAGTGCCCGAGAATCCCTCTCCTACGAGCAGTACTTC.

This clonotype turned up a few times. Possible read error: a much larger clone is one base away. The DNA of the CDR3 is TGTGACAGCAGTTACGCCGGGGACCGCACGTACTTC. It translates to CDSSYAGDRTYF. The gene calls are TRBV6-6 and TRBJ2-5; either TRBD1 or TRBD2 may fit D (5 bases each). CDR3 length: 12 residues. Germline assignment: CDR1 MNHNY and CDR2 SVGAGI (reference sequence).

In its sample, this clonotype was seen many times. The chain employs TRBV7-6 and TRBJ2-2; D perhaps matches TRBD2 (6 bases). The CDR3 length is 14 residues. V gave up 1 base and J gave up 6 bases, with 9 bases separating them. Germline CDR1 and CDR2: SGHVS and FNYEAQ. CDR3 residues: CASSLGSSAGELFF. In DNA, the CDR3 is TGTGCCAGCAGCTTAGGATCTAGCGCCGGGGAGCTGTTTTTT.

This clonotype was counted ten times or more. V is TRBV5-1 and J is TRBJ2-1; TRBD2 matches at 8 bases. From germline, CDR1 is SGHRS and CDR2 YFSETQ. This CDR3 spans 14 amino acids. After removal of 4 bases from V and 8 bases from J, the junction contained 8 bases not matched to a gene. CDR3 DNA: TGCGCCAGCAGCCCCGTCCGGGGGGGCGATGAGCAGTTCTTC. The encoded protein is CASSPVRGGDEQFF.

This clonotype was observed at least ten times. The gene calls are TRBV10-2 and TRBJ2-7; maybe TRBD2 (5 bases). Trimming removed 6 bases at V and 3 bases at J, with 15 bases between. CDR1 is WSHSY and CDR2 is SAAADI in the germline V gene. The CDR3 has 14 residues. The CDR3 is CASRRAIDGYEQYF. CDR3 bases: TGCGCCAGCAGGAGGGCTATAGACGGCTACGAGCAGTACTTC.

This clonotype was picked up many times. The genes are TRBV6-5 and TRBJ1-1; D ambiguous. The V gene lost 6 bases and the J gene lost 0 bases, with 11 bases spanning the gap. Germline loops: CDR1 MNHEY, CDR2 SVGAGI. The CDR3 loop spans 14 amino acids. Here the CDR3 reads CASSQTDMNTEAFF. CDR3 bases: TGTGCCAGCAGCCAAACAGATATGAACACTGAAGCTTTCTTT.

With respect to this clonotype: The junction and the germline gene differ at one end; a read error may be behind it. The chain links TRBV4-1 to TRBJ2-5, with D possibly TRBD2 on 5 matching bases. The length of the CDR3 is 13 residues. Germline values: CDR1 MGHRA, CDR2 YSYEKL. The CDR3 bases are TGCGCCAACAGCCCAGAACTAGTAGAGACCCAGTACTTC. Amino acids: CANSPELVETQYF.

There are a few counts of this clonotype. With a much larger clone just one base away, this may be a read error. The rearrangement links TRBV4-1 to TRBJ2-5, with 8 bases matching TRBD2. Germline assignment: CDR1 MGHRA and CDR2 YSYEKL. The CDR3 has 13 residues. The CDR3 nucleotides are TGCGCCAGCAGAGGACTAGCTGAGGAGAACCAGTACTTC. This encodes CASRGLAEENQYF.

This clonotype was counted between two and nine times. This rearrangement joins TRBV12-3 or TRBV12-4 to TRBJ2-4, with 10 nucleotides matching TRBD1. Trimming at V came to 6 bases and at J to 6 bases, leaving 5 bases not matched to a gene. This CDR3 has 14 amino acids. This CDR3 reads CASRPGTGANIQYF. The DNA for the CDR3 is TGTGCCAGCAGACCCGGGACAGGGGCAAACATTCAGTACTTC.

Comment on this clonotype: This could be a read error, since a much larger clone is one nucleotide away. The chain couples TRBV27 to TRBJ2-7; 10 bases match TRBD1. Per the germline V gene, CDR1 is MNHEY and CDR2 is SMNVEV (reference sequence). The V and J ends lost 9 bases and 4 bases, in that order; junction bases with no gene match: 12. The CDR3 runs 15 residues. This CDR3 is CASSVDRGIGYEQYF. DNA for the CDR3: TGTGCCAGTTCAGTGGACAGGGGGATAGGTTACGAGCAGTACTTC.

This clonotype was seen repeatedly, ten times or more. The chain combines TRBV7-2 with TRBJ1-1, with 8 positions matching TRBD1. The germline V gene encodes CDR1 SGHTA and CDR2 FQGNSA. The CDR3 sequence is 13 residues long. The V gene end was trimmed by 3 bases and the J gene end by 5 bases; junction bases not matched to a gene: 2. CDR3 in amino acids: CASSLDRDTEAFF. The CDR3 DNA follows: TGTGCCAGCAGCTTGGACAGGGATACTGAAGCTTTCTTT.

This clonotype was recorded many times. The chain couples TRBV7-2 to TRBJ1-3; 7 bases line up with TRBD1. J was trimmed by 6 bases and V by 4 bases; bases with no gene match: 9. The CDR3 sequence is 15 residues long. CDR1 and CDR2 (germline): SGHTA, FQGNSA. CDR3 nucleotide sequence: TGTGCCAGCAGCTCGAGCCTGGGACAGCTAAACACCATATATTTT. Translating it yields CASSSSLGQLNTIYF. Using reference TRBV7-2 and TRBJ1-3 for the parts outside the CDR3, the full variable domain is GAGVSQSPSNKVTEKGKDVELRCDPISGHTALYWYRQSLGQGLEFLIYFQGNSAPDKSGLPSDRFSAERTGGSVSTLTIQRTQQEDSAVYLCASSSSLGQLNTIYFGEGSWLTVV.

This clonotype was counted many times. This rearrangement joins TRBV12-3 or TRBV12-4 to TRBJ1-6; 7 positions match TRBD1. Trimming cost V 7 bases and J 5 bases; bases outside gene matches: 14. This CDR3 spans 17 amino acids. CDR3 in DNA: TGTGCCAGCAACAGGACCGGGACAGCCAAAGATAATTCACCCCTCCACTTT. Translation gives CASNRTGTAKDNSPLHF.

This clonotype was counted many times. The gene calls are TRBV5-1 and TRBJ2-5; 11 positions agree with TRBD1. The germline V gene encodes CDR1 SGHRS and CDR2 YFSETQ. This CDR3 is built from 16 residues. The V gene end was trimmed by 4 bases and the J gene end by 4 bases; junction bases not matched to a gene: 9. For the CDR3, the DNA is TGCGCCAGCAGCAGCCCGTCCGGGACAGGGGGAGAGACCCAGTACTTC. Translated: CASSSPSGTGGETQYF.

Ten or more counts support this clonotype. The rearrangement joins TRBV5-1 to TRBJ2-3, with D tentatively TRBD1 (6 bases). This CDR3 spans 13 amino acids. V was cut by 3 bases and J by 4 bases, with 9 bases left in between. Germline V CDR1 and CDR2: SGHRS, YFSETQ. The CDR3 loop is CASSYRASDTQYF. Here the CDR3 DNA reads TGCGCCAGCAGCTACAGGGCTTCAGATACGCAGTATTTT.

The gene calls are TRBV7-9 and TRBJ2-7; 9 nucleotides line up with TRBD1. This CDR3 spans 14 amino acids. The V and J ends lost 5 bases and 4 bases, in that order; junction bases with no gene match: 6. In germline, CDR1 is SEHNR, CDR2 FQNEAQ (reference sequence). The CDR3 DNA sequence: TGTGCCAGCAGCCCCGGGACAGGGAAGTACGAGCAGTACTTC. It is translated as CASSPGTGKYEQYF.

This clonotype has at least ten counts. CDR3 amino acids: CASSEQGGGNIQYF. Written as DNA, the CDR3 is TGTGCCAGCAGTGAACAGGGGGGGGGAAACATTCAGTACTTC. This chain uses TRBV6-4 with TRBJ2-4, with TRBD1 as a possible D gene (8 bases). The CDR3 loop spans 14 amino acids. V lost 3 bases and J lost 6, with 12 bases in between. CDR1 MRHNA and CDR2 SNTAGT come from the germline V gene.